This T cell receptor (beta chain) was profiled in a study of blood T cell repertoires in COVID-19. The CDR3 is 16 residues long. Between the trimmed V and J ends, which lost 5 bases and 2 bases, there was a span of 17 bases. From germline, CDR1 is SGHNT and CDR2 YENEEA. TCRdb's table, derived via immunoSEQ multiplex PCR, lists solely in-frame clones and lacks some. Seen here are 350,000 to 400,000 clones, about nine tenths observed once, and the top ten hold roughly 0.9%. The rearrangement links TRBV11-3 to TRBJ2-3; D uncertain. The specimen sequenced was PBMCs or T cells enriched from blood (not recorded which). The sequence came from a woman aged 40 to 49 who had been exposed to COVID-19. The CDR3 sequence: CASSQAGSRATDTQYF. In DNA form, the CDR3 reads TGTGCCAGCAGCCAAGCCGGTAGCAGAGCCACAGATACGCAGTATTTT.